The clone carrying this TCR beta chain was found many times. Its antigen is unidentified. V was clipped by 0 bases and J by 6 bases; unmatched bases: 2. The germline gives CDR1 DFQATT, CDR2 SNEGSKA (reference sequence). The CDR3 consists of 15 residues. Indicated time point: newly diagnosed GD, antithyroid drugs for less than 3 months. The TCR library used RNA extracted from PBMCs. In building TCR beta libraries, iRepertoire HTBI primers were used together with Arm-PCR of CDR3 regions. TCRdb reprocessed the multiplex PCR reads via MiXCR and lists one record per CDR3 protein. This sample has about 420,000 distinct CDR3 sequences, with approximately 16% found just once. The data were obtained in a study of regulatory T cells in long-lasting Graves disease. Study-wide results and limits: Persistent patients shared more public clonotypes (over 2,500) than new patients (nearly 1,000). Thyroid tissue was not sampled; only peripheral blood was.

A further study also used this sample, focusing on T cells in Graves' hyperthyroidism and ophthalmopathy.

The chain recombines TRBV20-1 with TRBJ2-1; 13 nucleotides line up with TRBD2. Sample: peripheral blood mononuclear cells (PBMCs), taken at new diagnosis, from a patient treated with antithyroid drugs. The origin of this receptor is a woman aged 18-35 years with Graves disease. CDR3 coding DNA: TGCAGTGCTAGAGACGGACTAGCGGGAGTCAATGAGCAGTTCTTC. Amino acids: CSARDGLAGVNEQFF.